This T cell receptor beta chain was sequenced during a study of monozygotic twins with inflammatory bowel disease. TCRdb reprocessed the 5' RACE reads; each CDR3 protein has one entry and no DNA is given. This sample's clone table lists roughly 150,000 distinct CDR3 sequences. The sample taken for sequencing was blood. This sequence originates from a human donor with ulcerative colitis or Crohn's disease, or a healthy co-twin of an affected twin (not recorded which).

This CDR3 is CASSVRASLSTDTQYF. The gene calls are TRBV4-3 and TRBJ2-3; TCRdb lists TRBD2, though no DNA is available to test this call. This CDR3 is 16 amino acids long. Germline-derived CDR1 and CDR2 are LGHNA and YSLEER.